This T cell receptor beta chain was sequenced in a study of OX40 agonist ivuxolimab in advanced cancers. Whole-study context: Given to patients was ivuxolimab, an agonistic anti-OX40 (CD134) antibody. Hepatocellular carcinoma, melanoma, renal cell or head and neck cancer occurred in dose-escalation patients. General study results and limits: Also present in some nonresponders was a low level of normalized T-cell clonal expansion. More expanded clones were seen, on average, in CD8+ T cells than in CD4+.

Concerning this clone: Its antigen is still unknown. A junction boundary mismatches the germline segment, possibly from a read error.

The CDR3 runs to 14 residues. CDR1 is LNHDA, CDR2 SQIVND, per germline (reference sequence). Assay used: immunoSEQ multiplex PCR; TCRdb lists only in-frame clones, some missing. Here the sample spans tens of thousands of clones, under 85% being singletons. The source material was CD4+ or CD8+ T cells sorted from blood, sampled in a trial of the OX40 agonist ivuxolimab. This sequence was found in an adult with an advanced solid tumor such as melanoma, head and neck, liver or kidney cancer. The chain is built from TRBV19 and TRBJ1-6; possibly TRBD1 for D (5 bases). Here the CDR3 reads CASSILGVNSPLHF. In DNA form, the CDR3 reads TGCGCCAGTAGTATTTTAGGGGTAAATTCACCCCTCCACTTT.